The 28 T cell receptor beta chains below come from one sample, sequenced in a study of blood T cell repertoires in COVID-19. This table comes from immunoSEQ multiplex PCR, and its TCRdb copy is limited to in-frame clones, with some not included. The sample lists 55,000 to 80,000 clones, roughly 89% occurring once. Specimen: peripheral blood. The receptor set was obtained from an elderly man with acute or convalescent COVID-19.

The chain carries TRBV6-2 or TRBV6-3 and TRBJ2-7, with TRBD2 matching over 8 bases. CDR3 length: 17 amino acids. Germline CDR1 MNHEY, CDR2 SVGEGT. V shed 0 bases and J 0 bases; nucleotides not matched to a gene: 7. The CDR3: CASSYSRTSLSSYEQYF. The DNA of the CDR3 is TGTGCCAGCAGTTACTCAAGGACTAGCCTCAGCTCCTACGAGCAGTACTTC.

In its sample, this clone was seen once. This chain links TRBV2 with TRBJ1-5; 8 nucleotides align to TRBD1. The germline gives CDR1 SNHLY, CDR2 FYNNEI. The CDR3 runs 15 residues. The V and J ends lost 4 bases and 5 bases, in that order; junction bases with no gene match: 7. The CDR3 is CASSGTGKIDQPQHF. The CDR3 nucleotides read TGTGCCAGCAGTGGGACAGGGAAGATTGATCAGCCCCAGCATTTT. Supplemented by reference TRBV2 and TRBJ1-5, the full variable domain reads EPEVTQTPSHQVTQMGQEVILRCVPISNHLYFYWYRQILGQKVEFLVSFYNNEISEKSEIFDDQFSVERPDGSNFTLKIRSTKLEDSAMYFCASSGTGKIDQPQHFGDGTRLSIL.

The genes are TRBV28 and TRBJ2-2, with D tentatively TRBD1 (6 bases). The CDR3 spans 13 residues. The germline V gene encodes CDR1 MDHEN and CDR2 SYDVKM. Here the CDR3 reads CGTGRWNTGELFF. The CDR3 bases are TGTGGCACAGGGCGTTGGAACACCGGGGAGCTGTTTTTT.

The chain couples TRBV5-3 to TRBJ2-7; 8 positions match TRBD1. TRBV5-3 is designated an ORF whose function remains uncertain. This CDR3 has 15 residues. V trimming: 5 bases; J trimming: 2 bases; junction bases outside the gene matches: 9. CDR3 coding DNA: TGTGCCAGAAGATGGCCCGGGACAGGTCCCTACGAGCAGTACTTC. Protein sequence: CARRWPGTGPYEQYF.

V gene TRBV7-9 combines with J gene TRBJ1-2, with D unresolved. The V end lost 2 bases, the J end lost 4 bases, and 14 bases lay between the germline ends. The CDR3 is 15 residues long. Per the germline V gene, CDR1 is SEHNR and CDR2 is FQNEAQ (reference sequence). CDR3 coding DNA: TGTGCCAGCAGCTTACCCTTAGCGGCAACCTATGGCTACACCTTC. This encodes CASSLPLAATYGYTF.

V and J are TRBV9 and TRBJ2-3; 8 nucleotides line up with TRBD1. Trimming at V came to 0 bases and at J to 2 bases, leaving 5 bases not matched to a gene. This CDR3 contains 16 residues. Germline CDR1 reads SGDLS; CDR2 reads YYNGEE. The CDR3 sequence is CASSVGAGGYTDTQYF. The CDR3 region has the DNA TGTGCCAGCAGCGTAGGGGCAGGGGGCTACACAGATACGCAGTATTTT. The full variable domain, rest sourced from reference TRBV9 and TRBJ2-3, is DSGVTQTPKHLITATGQRVTLRCSPRSGDLSVYWYQQSLDQGLQFLIQYYNGEERAKGNILERFSAQQFPDLHSELNLSSLELGDSALYFCASSVGAGGYTDTQYFGPGTRLTVL.

The CDR3 spells CASSAGQGFQPQHF. CDR3 sequence (DNA): TGTGCCAGTAGTGCGGGACAGGGGTTTCAGCCCCAGCATTTT. This rearrangement joins TRBV19 to TRBJ1-5, with 10 positions matching TRBD1. V was pared by 5 bases and J by 6 bases, with 4 bases of the junction left unmatched. The CDR3 is made up of 14 amino acids. Looked up from germline, CDR1 is LNHDA and CDR2 is SQIVND (reference sequence).

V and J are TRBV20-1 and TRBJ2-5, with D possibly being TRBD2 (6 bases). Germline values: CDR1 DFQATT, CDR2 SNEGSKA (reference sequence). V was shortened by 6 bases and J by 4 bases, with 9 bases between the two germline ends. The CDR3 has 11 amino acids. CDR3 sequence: CSAGGGETQYF. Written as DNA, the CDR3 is TGCAGTGCCGGGGGAGGAGAGACCCAGTACTTC.

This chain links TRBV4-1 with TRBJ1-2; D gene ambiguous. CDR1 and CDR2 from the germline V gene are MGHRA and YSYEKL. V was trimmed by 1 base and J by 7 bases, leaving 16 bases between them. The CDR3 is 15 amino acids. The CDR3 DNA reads TGCGCCAGCAGCCAAGGAGCGCAGGATGAGGGTGGCTACACCTTC. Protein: CASSQGAQDEGGYTF.

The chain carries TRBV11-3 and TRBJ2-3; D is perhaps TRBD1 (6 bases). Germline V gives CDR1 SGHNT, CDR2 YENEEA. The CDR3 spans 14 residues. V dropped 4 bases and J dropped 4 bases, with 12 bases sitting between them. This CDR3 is CASSSPDRPDTQYF. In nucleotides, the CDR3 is TGTGCCAGCAGCTCCCCGGACAGACCAGATACGCAGTATTTT.

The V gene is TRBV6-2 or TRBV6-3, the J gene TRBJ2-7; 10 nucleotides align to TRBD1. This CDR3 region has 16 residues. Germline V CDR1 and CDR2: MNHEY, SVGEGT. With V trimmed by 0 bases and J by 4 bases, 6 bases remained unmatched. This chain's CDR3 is CASSYSKDRGEYEQYF. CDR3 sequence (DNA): TGTGCCAGCAGTTACTCGAAGGACAGGGGGGAGTACGAGCAGTACTTC.

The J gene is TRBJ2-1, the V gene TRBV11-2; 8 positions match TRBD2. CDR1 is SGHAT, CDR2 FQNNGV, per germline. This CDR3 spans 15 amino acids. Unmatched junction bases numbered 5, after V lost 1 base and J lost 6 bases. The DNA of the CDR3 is TGTGCCAGCAGCTTAGTGGGGCTAGCGGGCAATGAGCAGTTCTTC. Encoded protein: CASSLVGLAGNEQFF.

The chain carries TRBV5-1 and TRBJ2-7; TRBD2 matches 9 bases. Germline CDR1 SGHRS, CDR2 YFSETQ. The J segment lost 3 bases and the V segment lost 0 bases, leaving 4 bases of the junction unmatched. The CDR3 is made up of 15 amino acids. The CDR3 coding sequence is TGCGCCAGCAGCTTGGGTCTAGCGGGGTTCTACGAGCAGTACTTC. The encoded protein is CASSLGLAGFYEQYF.

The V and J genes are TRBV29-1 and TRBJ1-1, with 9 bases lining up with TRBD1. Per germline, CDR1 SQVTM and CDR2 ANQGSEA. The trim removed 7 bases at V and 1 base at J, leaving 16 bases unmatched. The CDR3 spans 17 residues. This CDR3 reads CSAIGTGWVNRNTEAFF. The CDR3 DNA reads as TGCAGCGCCATCGGGACAGGGTGGGTTAATAGGAACACTGAAGCTTTCTTT.

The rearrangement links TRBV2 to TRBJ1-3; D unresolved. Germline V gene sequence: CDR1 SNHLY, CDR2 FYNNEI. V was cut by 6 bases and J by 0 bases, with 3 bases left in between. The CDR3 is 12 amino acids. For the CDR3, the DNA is TGTGCCAGCAGGAGCTCTGGAAACACCATATATTTT. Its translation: CASRSSGNTIYF.

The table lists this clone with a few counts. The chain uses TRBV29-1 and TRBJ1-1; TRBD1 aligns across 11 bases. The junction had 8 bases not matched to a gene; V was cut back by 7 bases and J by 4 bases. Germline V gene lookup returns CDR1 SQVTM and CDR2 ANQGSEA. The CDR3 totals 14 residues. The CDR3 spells CSALEGTGGTEAFF. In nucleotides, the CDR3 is TGCAGCGCCCTTGAGGGGACAGGGGGCACTGAAGCTTTCTTT.

CDR3 amino acids: CASSHPWGANRPHEQYF. The CDR3, as DNA: TGCGCCAGCAGCCATCCTTGGGGAGCAAACAGACCCCACGAGCAGTACTTC. This chain links TRBV4-1 with TRBJ2-7, with a possible D match to TRBD2 (5 bases). The germline V gene has CDR1 MGHRA and CDR2 YSYEKL. The V gene lost 3 bases and the J gene lost 5 bases, with 23 bases spanning the gap. This CDR3 has 17 amino acids.

DNA for the CDR3: TGTGCCTGGAGTGTCGCGACAGGGTACACCTTC. Its protein product is CAWSVATGYTF. This chain links TRBV30 with TRBJ1-2, with TRBD1 matching 7 bases. The CDR3 covers 11 residues. Germline trimming cut 0 bases from V and 11 bases from J; bases unmatched to any gene: 3. Germline V CDR1 and CDR2: GTSNPN, SVGIG (reference sequence). Supplemented by reference TRBV30 and TRBJ1-2, the full variable domain reads SQTIHQWPATLVQPVGSPLSLECTVEGTSNPNLYWYRQAAGRGLQLLFYSVGIGQISSEVPQNLSASRPQDRQFILSSKKLLLSDSGFYLCAWSVATGYTFGSGTRLTVV.

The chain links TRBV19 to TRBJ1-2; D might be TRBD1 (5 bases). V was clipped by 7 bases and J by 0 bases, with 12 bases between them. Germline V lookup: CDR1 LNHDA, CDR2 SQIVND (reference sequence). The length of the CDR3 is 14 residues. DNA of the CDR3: TGTGCCAGTACCCTACAGGAATCTAACTATGGCTACACCTTC. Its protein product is CASTLQESNYGYTF.

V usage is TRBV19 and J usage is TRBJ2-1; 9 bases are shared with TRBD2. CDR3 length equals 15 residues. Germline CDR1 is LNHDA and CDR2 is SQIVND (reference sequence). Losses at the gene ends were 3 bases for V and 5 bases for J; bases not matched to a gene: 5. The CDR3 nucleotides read TGTGCCAGTAGTATCGCTAGCGGGAATAACAATGAGCAGTTCTTC. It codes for CASSIASGNNNEQFF.

CDR3 DNA: TGTGCCACCAAGGGGAGCGGGATTGACTACGAGCAGTACTTC. The encoded protein is CATKGSGIDYEQYF. This chain joins TRBV27 and TRBJ2-7, with TRBD2 matching 7 bases. The CDR3 consists of 14 residues. CDR1 MNHEY and CDR2 SMNVEV come from the germline V gene (reference sequence). Germline trimming cut 10 bases from V and 3 bases from J; bases unmatched to any gene: 12.

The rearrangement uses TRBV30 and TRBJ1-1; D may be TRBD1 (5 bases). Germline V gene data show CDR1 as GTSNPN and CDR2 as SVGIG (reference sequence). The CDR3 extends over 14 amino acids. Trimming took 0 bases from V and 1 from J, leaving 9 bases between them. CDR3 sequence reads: CAWSVLTGNTEAFF. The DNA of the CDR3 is TGTGCCTGGAGTGTACTAACAGGGAACACTGAAGCTTTCTTT.

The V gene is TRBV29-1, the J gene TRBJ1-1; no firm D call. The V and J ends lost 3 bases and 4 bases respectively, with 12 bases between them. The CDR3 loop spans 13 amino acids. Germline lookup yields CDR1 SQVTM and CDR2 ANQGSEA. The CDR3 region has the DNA TGCAGCGTTGAGCGGGGAGGAGGCACTGAAGCTTTCTTT. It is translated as CSVERGGGTEAFF.

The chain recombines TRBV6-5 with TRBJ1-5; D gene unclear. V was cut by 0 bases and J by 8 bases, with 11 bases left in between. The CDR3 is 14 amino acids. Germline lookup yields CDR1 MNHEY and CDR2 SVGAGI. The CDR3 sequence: CASSYSGVAKPQHF. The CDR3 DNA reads TGTGCCAGCAGTTACTCCGGGGTCGCGAAGCCCCAGCATTTT.

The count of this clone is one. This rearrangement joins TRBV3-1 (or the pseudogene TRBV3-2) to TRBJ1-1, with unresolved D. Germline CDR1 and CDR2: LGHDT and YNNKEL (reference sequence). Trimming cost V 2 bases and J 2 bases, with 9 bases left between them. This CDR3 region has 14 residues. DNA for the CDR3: TGTGCCAGCAGCCAACCCGGGAGTAACACTGAAGCTTTCTTT. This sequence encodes CASSQPGSNTEAFF.

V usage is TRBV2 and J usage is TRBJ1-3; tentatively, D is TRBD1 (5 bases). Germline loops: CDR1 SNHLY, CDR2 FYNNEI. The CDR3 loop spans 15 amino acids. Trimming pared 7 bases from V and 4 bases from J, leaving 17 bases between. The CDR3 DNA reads TGTGCCAGCAAGTTGGTCAGGGCAGGGGGAAACACCATATATTTT. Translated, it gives CASKLVRAGGNTIYF.

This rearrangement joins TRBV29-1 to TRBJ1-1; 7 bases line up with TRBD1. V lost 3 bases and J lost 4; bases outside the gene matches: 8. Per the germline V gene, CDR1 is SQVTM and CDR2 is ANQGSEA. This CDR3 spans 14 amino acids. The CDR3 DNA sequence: TGCAGCGTTGAGGCAGGGGGACCGGGCACTGAAGCTTTCTTT. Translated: CSVEAGGPGTEAFF.

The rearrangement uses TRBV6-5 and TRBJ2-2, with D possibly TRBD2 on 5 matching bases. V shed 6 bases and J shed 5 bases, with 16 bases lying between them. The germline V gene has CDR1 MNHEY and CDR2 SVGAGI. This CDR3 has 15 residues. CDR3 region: CASSPEPRVTGELFF. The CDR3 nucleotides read TGTGCCAGCAGCCCCGAGCCGAGGGTAACCGGGGAGCTGTTTTTT.